The 23 T cell receptor beta chains below were found in one sample sequenced in a study of T cell responses to AZD1222 COVID-19 vaccine. TCRdb's table, derived via immunoSEQ multiplex PCR, lists solely in-frame clones and lacks some. The data show under 130,000 clones, 92% seen once. This specimen consisted of peripheral blood, obtained on day 0 of AZD1222 vaccination. The receptor set was obtained from an adult in good health.

This chain connects TRBV6-6 to TRBJ1-2; D not certain. The germline CDR1 and CDR2 sequences are MNHNY and SVGAGI (reference sequence). V was pared by 8 bases and J by 1 base, with 2 bases between. CDR3 length equals 10 residues. In nucleotides, the CDR3 is TGTGCCAGCTTTAACTATGGCTACACCTTC. Protein: CASFNYGYTF.

J is TRBJ2-5 and V is TRBV3-1 (or the pseudogene TRBV3-2); perhaps TRBD1 as D (6 bases). CDR3 length equals 14 residues. The V end was cut by 3 bases, the J end by 5 bases, with 13 bases between. CDR1 is LGHDT, CDR2 YNNKEL, per germline (reference sequence). This chain's CDR3 is CASSHRAQGETQYF. The CDR3 DNA sequence: TGTGCCAGCAGCCACAGGGCTCAGGGGGAGACCCAGTACTTC.

The rearrangement joins TRBV10-3 to TRBJ1-5; D is ambiguous. Germline loops: CDR1 ENHRY, CDR2 SYGVKD. V gave up 11 bases and J gave up 8 bases, with 19 bases separating them. The CDR3 has 13 amino acids. The CDR3 DNA reads as TGTGCCGCCAGTGGGGAAGGGATAGAGCCCCAGCATTTT. This gives the protein CAASGEGIEPQHF.

The gene calls are TRBV7-3 and TRBJ2-3; TRBD1 is a possible D gene (6 bases). From germline, CDR1 is SGHTA and CDR2 FQGTGA. The CDR3 covers 14 residues. V lost 5 bases and J 0 bases, leaving 9 bases between the germline ends. The CDR3 nucleotides read TGTGCCAGCAGCCAGGGGCCGAGCACAGATACGCAGTATTTT. Translation gives CASSQGPSTDTQYF. The variable domain in full, completed from reference TRBV7-3 and TRBJ2-3, reads GAGVSQTPSNKVTEKGKYVELRCDPISGHTALYWYRQSLGQGPEFLIYFQGTGAADDSGLPNDRFFAVRPEGSVSTLKIQRTERGDSAVYLCASSQGPSTDTQYFGPGTRLTVL.

The chain employs TRBV7-2 and TRBJ1-6, with D unclear. This CDR3 contains 15 residues. In germline, CDR1 is SGHTA, CDR2 FQGNSA. Trimming took off 1 base at V and 9 bases at J, with 13 bases between the two ends. Written as DNA, the CDR3 is TGTGCCAGCAGCTTAGGTCCGGACCCCACTTCACCCCTCCACTTT. This codes for CASSLGPDPTSPLHF. Looking up the rest from reference TRBV7-2 and TRBJ1-6 gives the full variable domain: GAGVSQSPSNKVTEKGKDVELRCDPISGHTALYWYRQSLGQGLEFLIYFQGNSAPDKSGLPSDRFSAERTGGSVSTLTIQRTQQEDSAVYLCASSLGPDPTSPLHFGNGTRLTVT.

V and J are TRBV7-2 and TRBJ2-7, with TRBD2 as a possible D gene (5 bases). From germline, CDR1 is SGHTA and CDR2 FQGNSA. The germline V and J ends were trimmed by 1 base and 6 bases, with 13 bases remaining between them. This CDR3 spans 14 amino acids. CDR3 bases: TGTGCCAGCAGCTTAGGAGGGAGTAGCGCCGAGCAGTACTTC. It yields the protein CASSLGGSSAEQYF.

This clone was seen a handful of times. The chain couples TRBV10-3 to TRBJ1-3; the D gene is possibly TRBD1 (6 bases). CDR1 and CDR2 from the germline V gene are ENHRY and SYGVKD. The CDR3 covers 14 residues. Trimming took off 6 bases at V and 0 bases at J, with 9 bases between the two ends. The CDR3: CAIRGQISGNTIYF. The CDR3 DNA sequence: TGTGCCATCAGGGGACAAATCTCTGGAAACACCATATATTTT.

The rearrangement joins TRBV7-9 to TRBJ1-6; 7 nucleotides agree with TRBD1. The germline V gene encodes CDR1 SEHNR and CDR2 FQNEAQ (reference sequence). This CDR3 region has 14 residues. After removal of 3 bases from V and 9 bases from J, the junction contained 5 bases not matched to a gene. The CDR3 nucleotides are TGTGCCAGCAGCTTTAACAGGGGCGCTTCACCCCTCCACTTT. Encoded protein: CASSFNRGASPLHF.

The V call is TRBV4-2, the J call TRBJ2-5; D remains ambiguous. This CDR3 has 14 amino acids. Trimming shortened V by 5 bases and J by 5 bases, and 15 bases separated the two germline ends. Looked up from germline, CDR1 is LGHNA and CDR2 is YNFKEQ. CDR3 amino acids: CASSSGSGRETQYF. CDR3 bases: TGTGCCAGCAGCTCCGGATCGGGCAGGGAGACCCAGTACTTC.

The V gene is TRBV11-2, the J gene TRBJ2-5; no clear D gene. The CDR3 covers 14 residues. CDR1 and CDR2 (germline): SGHAT, FQNNGV. Trimming took 5 bases from V and 1 from J, leaving 11 bases between them. The CDR3 DNA reads as TGTGCCAGCAGCCCGTCGCTCCTCCAAGAGACCCAGTACTTC. Protein: CASSPSLLQETQYF.

The chain couples TRBV19 to TRBJ1-4; D perhaps matches TRBD1 (5 bases). Trimming stripped 3 bases from V and 6 bases from J, with 14 bases between. CDR1 and CDR2 from the germline V gene are LNHDA and SQIVND (reference sequence). This CDR3 is 15 amino acids long. CDR3 amino acids: CASSIRGGRDEKLFF. Written as DNA, the CDR3 is TGTGCCAGTAGTATCCGGGGGGGTCGCGATGAAAAACTGTTTTTT.

The J gene is TRBJ1-1, the V gene TRBV6-6, with unresolved D. Trimming stripped 2 bases from V and 7 bases from J, with 8 bases between. The length of the CDR3 is 12 residues. Germline V gene data show CDR1 as MNHNY and CDR2 as SVGAGI (reference sequence). CDR3 region: CASSYRPHEAFF. As DNA, the CDR3 is TGTGCCAGCAGTTACCGACCCCATGAAGCTTTCTTT.

The chain couples TRBV6-5 to TRBJ1-1; D unclear. Germline V gene lookup returns CDR1 MNHEY and CDR2 SVGAGI. The germline V and J ends were trimmed by 4 bases and 4 bases, with 4 bases remaining between them. The CDR3 is made up of 11 amino acids. The CDR3 nucleotides are TGTGCCAGCAGTTGGGGCACTGAAGCTTTCTTT. Encoded protein: CASSWGTEAFF.

This chain uses TRBV7-2 with TRBJ2-2; TRBD1 matches 7 bases. CDR3 size: 16 residues. V lost 1 base to trimming and J lost 4 bases; unmatched junction nucleotides: 6. Germline V gives CDR1 SGHTA, CDR2 FQGNSA. CDR3 DNA sequence: TGTGCCAGCAGCTTAGAGAGGGGGCGCCCCACCGGGGAGCTGTTTTTT. Amino acid sequence: CASSLERGRPTGELFF.

The chain uses TRBV28 and TRBJ2-3, with TRBD2 identical over 15 bases. The CDR3 sequence is 21 residues long. Germline V lookup: CDR1 MDHEN, CDR2 SYDVKM. V was clipped by 2 bases and J by 10 bases; unmatched bases: 22. CDR3 protein: CASSLTGLAGGPGFAPLSQYF. The CDR3 DNA reads as TGTGCCAGCAGTTTAACCGGACTAGCGGGAGGGCCTGGTTTCGCCCCCCTCTCGCAGTATTTT.

The chain joins TRBV11-3 to TRBJ1-3; D gene uncertain. Per the germline V gene, CDR1 is SGHNT and CDR2 is YENEEA. The CDR3 extends over 18 amino acids. V was shortened by 0 bases and J by 0 bases, with 15 bases between the two germline ends. In nucleotides, the CDR3 is TGTGCCAGCAGCTTAGAGGACGGCCGACTTAGCTCTGGAAACACCATATATTTT. This codes for CASSLEDGRLSSGNTIYF.

This chain uses TRBV9 with TRBJ1-5; the match to TRBD1 covers 7 bases. Germline V gene lookup returns CDR1 SGDLS and CDR2 YYNGEE. This CDR3 is 14 amino acids long. V trimming: 0 bases; J trimming: 7 bases; junction bases outside the gene matches: 4. DNA of the CDR3: TGTGCCAGCAGCGTAGGGGACAGCCTCCAGCCCCAGCATTTT. Residues: CASSVGDSLQPQHF.

Notes on this clone: Other DNA sequences in this sample translate to the same CDR3. The V gene is TRBV12-3 or TRBV12-4, the J gene TRBJ2-5; D is uncertain. Trimming removed 4 bases from V and 5 bases from J, with 11 bases in between. This CDR3 region has 13 residues. CDR3 bases: TGTGCCAGCAGTTCTCCCCCCGGGGAGACCCAGTACTTC. Residues: CASSSPPGETQYF.

The chain carries TRBV28 and TRBJ2-7, with D hard to call. Trimming pared 6 bases from V and 4 bases from J, leaving 10 bases between. CDR1 and CDR2 from the germline V gene are MDHEN and SYDVKM. The CDR3 is 12 residues long. The DNA of the CDR3 is TGTGCCAGCAGCCGACTGAATTACGAGCAGTACTTC. This codes for CASSRLNYEQYF.

The chain recombines TRBV3-1 (or the pseudogene TRBV3-2) with TRBJ2-3, with D possibly being TRBD2 (7 bases). Germline V gene sequence: CDR1 LGHDT, CDR2 YNNKEL (reference sequence). The V end was cut by 3 bases, the J end by 2 bases, with 18 bases between. This CDR3 spans 17 amino acids. DNA of the CDR3: TGTGCCAGCAGCCAGAGTCGAGGGGGGGCCTACACAGATACGCAGTATTTT. It encodes CASSQSRGGAYTDTQYF.

There are a few counts of this clone. V usage is TRBV7-9 and J usage is TRBJ2-4, with 9 positions matching TRBD2. The germline V gene has CDR1 SEHNR and CDR2 FQNEAQ (reference sequence). With 4 bases clipped from V and 1 base from J, the junction kept 2 bases outside the gene matches. The CDR3 has 15 amino acids. The CDR3 is CASSSSGGAKNIQYF. The DNA of the CDR3 is TGTGCCAGCAGCTCCAGCGGGGGGGCCAAAAACATTCAGTACTTC.

The CDR3 protein is CASSPGNANTGELFF. DNA for the CDR3: TGCGCCAGCAGCCCCGGCAACGCGAACACCGGGGAGCTGTTTTTT. The chain links TRBV5-1 to TRBJ2-2; D is unclear. This CDR3 contains 15 residues. With 4 bases removed from V and 0 bases from J, the gap between germline ends came to 10 bases. CDR1 and CDR2 from the germline V gene are SGHRS and YFSETQ.

This chain links TRBV6-1 with TRBJ2-4, with D tentatively TRBD1 (5 bases). The ends were cut back, 2 bases at V and 3 bases at J, with 14 bases in the middle. The CDR3 is 16 residues long. Per the germline V gene, CDR1 is MNHNS and CDR2 is SASEGT. CDR3 sequence: CASSETRVGVKNIQYF. In DNA, the CDR3 is TGTGCCAGCAGTGAAACCCGCGTAGGGGTCAAAAACATTCAGTACTTC.